The TCR beta chain described here comes from a study of T cell changes during pregnancy in multiple sclerosis. V lost 6 bases and J lost 7, with 21 bases in between. Germline values: CDR1 MNHEY, CDR2 SMNVEV (reference sequence). The CDR3 sequence is 15 residues long. Clones were read by immunoSEQ multiplex PCR, and TCRdb kept only the in-frame ones, dropping some. The data show tens of thousands of clones, with 80% to 95% seen just once and around 2% held by the top ten. This chain joins TRBV27 and TRBJ1-2, with no clear D. This TCR came from a female donor with multiple sclerosis, enrolled in a pregnancy study. Sequencing was performed on peripheral blood, taken in the second trimester of pregnancy. The CDR3 spells CASRSLTEIRRGYTF. The CDR3 DNA reads as TGTGCCAGCAGATCACTTACAGAAATTCGACGTGGCTACACCTTC.